Included here is one T cell receptor (beta chain) sequence, with context. Its antigen is undetermined. Normal lung sampling was at least 3 cm from the tumour, as distant as possible. DNA was extracted from unsorted cell suspensions stored frozen. CDR1 is LGHNA and CDR2 is YNFKEQ in the germline V gene. This CDR3 is 18 amino acids long. Trimming at V came to 0 bases and at J to 4 bases, leaving 14 bases not matched to a gene. This record comes from a study of immune cell composition in non-small cell lung cancer. Study-wide background: Histologic subtype was mainly adenocarcinoma or squamous cell carcinoma.

Study outcomes and limitations: About four fifths of squamous and about 31% of adenocarcinoma cases had tumour-associated clones >0.5%. No significant correlation existed between pack-years smoked and tumour clonality.

Profiled with immunoSEQ multiplex PCR; TCRdb holds only in-frame clones, not every one. The sample yields about 3,100 clones, roughly 80% seen once. The sequence was collected from a human donor with non-small cell lung cancer. The donor label of this sample is uncertain. The chain combines TRBV4-2 with TRBJ2-5; 7 bases line up with TRBD2. Sequencing was performed on non-adjacent lung tissue. The chain's CDR3 is CASSQDSAGVSAGETQYF. The CDR3 DNA reads as TGTGCCAGCAGCCAAGATTCGGCGGGAGTATCAGCCGGAGAGACCCAGTACTTC.